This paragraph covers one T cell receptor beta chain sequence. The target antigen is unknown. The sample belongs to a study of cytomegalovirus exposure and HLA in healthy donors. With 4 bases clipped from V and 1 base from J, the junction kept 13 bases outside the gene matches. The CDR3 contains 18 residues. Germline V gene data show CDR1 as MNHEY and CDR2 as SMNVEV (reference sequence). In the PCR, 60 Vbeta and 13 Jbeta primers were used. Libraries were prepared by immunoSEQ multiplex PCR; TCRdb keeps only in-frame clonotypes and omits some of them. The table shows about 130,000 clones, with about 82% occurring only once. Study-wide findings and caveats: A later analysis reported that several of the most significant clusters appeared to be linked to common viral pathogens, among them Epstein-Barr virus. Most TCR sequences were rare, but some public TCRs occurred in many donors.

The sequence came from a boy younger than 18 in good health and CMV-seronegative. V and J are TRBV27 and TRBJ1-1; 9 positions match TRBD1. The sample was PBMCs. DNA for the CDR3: TGTGCCAGCAGTTCTTCCGGGACAGGGTACTGGGGGAACACTGAAGCTTTCTTT. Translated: CASSSSGTGYWGNTEAFF.